Listed below are T cell receptor beta chains from one sample, sequenced in a study of graft-versus-host responses after intestinal transplantation. Data came from immunoSEQ multiplex PCR; TCRdb stores just in-frame clones and leaves some out. Of just over 40,000 clones in the sample, 91% were seen once. Material: PBMCs, obtained around 320 days after intestinal transplant. Source of these receptors: a human patient who received an intestinal transplant, so some T cells may come from the graft donor. The CDR3 runs from the conserved cysteine through the conserved F or W. D genes are given only for firm matches. The listing skips clone size in some rows; elsewhere it reads once, few, many or a size class.

abundance	d_gene	v_gene	j_gene	CDR3aa	CDR3nt
NA	TRBD2	TRBV4-1	TRBJ2-1	CASSQEALAANNEQFF	TGCGCCAGCAGCCAAGAAGCACTAGCGGCGAACAATGAGCAGTTCTTC
NA	TRBD1	TRBV5-5	TRBJ1-5	CASSPQGAGNQPQHF	TGTGCCAGCAGCCCACAGGGGGCGGGCAATCAGCCCCAGCATTTT
NA	NA	TRBV12-5	TRBJ2-5	CASGPEQETQYF	TGTGCTAGTGGCCCCGAACAAGAGACCCAGTACTTC
NA	TRBD1	TRBV2	TRBJ2-5	CASRQGVYQETQYF	TGTGCCAGCAGGCAGGGGGTATACCAAGAGACCCAGTACTTC
NA	TRBD1	TRBV6-1	TRBJ1-6	CASSGQGVNSPLHF	TGTGCCAGCAGTGGACAGGGGGTAAATTCACCCCTCCACTTT
NA	NA	TRBV5-6	TRBJ2-7	CASSLGQHISYEQYF	TGTGCCAGCAGCTTGGGACAGCATATCTCCTACGAGCAGTACTTC
NA	NA	TRBV9	TRBJ2-7	CASSVVGDGTYEQYF	TGTGCCAGCAGCGTAGTGGGAGACGGGACCTACGAGCAGTACTTC
NA	TRBD1	TRBV16	TRBJ2-7	CASSQWQGAYEQYF	TGTGCCAGCAGCCAATGGCAGGGGGCCTACGAGCAGTACTTC
NA	TRBD1	TRBV6-4	TRBJ2-1	CASSRGQRLDNEQFF	TGTGCCAGCAGCAGGGGACAGCGCCTCGACAATGAGCAGTTCTTC
NA	TRBD1	TRBV2	TRBJ1-6	CASTGGDNSPLHF	TGTGCCAGCACAGGGGGGGATAATTCACCCCTCCACTTT
once	NA	TRBV21-1	TRBJ2-7	CASSKGGRLAGGPPSYEQYF	TGTGCCAGCAGCAAAGGGGGGAGACTAGCGGGAGGGCCTCCTTCCTACGAGCAGTACTTC
NA	NA	TRBV2	TRBJ1-1	CASSELRASEAFF	TGTGCCAGCAGTGAATTACGGGCCAGTGAAGCTTTCTTT
once	NA	TRBV7-9	TRBJ2-4	CASSLAGGPLGAKNIQYF	TGTGCCAGCAGCTTAGCGGGGGGACCCCTGGGAGCCAAAAACATTCAGTACTTC
NA	TRBD1	TRBV6-1	TRBJ2-1	CASSRDRGYNEQFF	TGTGCCAGCAGTAGGGACAGGGGCTACAATGAGCAGTTCTTC
few	NA	TRBV6-4	TRBJ1-6	CASSDWTVNSPLHF	TGTGCCAGCAGTGACTGGACAGTTAATTCACCCCTCCACTTT
NA	TRBD1	TRBV9	TRBJ1-4	CASSAGTGGNEKLFF	TGTGCCAGCAGCGCCGGGACAGGGGGTAATGAAAAACTGTTTTTT
NA	TRBD1	TRBV28	TRBJ2-6	CASSSDRGPSGANVLTF	TGTGCCAGCAGTTCGGACAGGGGCCCCTCTGGGGCCAACGTCCTGACTTTC
NA	NA	TRBV2	TRBJ1-5	CASSDGEGDQPQHF	TGTGCCAGCAGTGACGGGGAAGGGGATCAGCCCCAGCATTTT
NA	TRBD1	TRBV5-1	TRBJ2-2	CASSPGTGVSGELFF	TGCGCCAGCAGCCCCGGGACAGGGGTTAGCGGGGAGCTGTTTTTT
NA	TRBD2	TRBV4-1	TRBJ2-5	CASSQVGGSRETQYF	TGCGCCAGCAGCCAAGTCGGGGGGTCCCGAGAGACCCAGTACTTC
NA	NA	TRBV6-5	TRBJ2-5	CASSFIGTYRETQYF	TGTGCCAGCAGTTTCATCGGGACCTACAGGGAGACCCAGTACTTC
NA	NA	TRBV10-2	TRBJ1-1	CASSHWGADTEAFF	TGCGCCAGCAGTCATTGGGGGGCGGACACTGAAGCTTTCTTT
NA	NA	TRBV6-1	TRBJ2-4	CASSERANIQYF	TGTGCCAGCAGTGAGAGGGCAAACATTCAGTACTTC
NA	TRBD1	TRBV28	TRBJ1-5	CASGGGQPQHF	TGTGCCTCTGGAGGGGGCCAGCCCCAGCATTTT
NA	NA	TRBV6-5	TRBJ1-1	CASRIETEAFF	TGTGCCAGCAGGATTGAGACTGAAGCTTTCTTT
NA	NA	TRBV21-1	TRBJ2-1	CASSKDQRDEQFF	TGTGCCAGCAGCAAAGACCAGCGGGATGAGCAGTTCTTC
NA	TRBD1	TRBV4-1	TRBJ2-7	CASSEAGTGPYEQYF	TGCGCCAGCAGCGAGGCCGGGACAGGGCCCTACGAGCAGTACTTC
NA	NA	TRBV6-1	TRBJ2-3	CASSRSPGATDTQYF	TGTGCCAGCAGTCGATCTCCGGGGGCCACAGATACGCAGTATTTT
NA	NA	TRBV11-2	TRBJ2-5	CASSLQETQYF	TGTGCCAGCAGCCTCCAAGAGACCCAGTACTTC
NA	NA	TRBV28	TRBJ2-7	CASSSPQGCEQYF	TGTGCCAGCAGTTCTCCACAGGGCTGTGAGCAGTACTTC
NA	NA	TRBV28	TRBJ2-7	CASSSPGGALSYEQYF	TGTGCCAGCAGTTCCCCTGGAGGGGCCCTATCCTACGAGCAGTACTTC
once	NA	TRBV5-1	TRBJ2-1	CASSTGTLYNEQFF	TGCGCCAGCAGCACCGGGACACTCTACAATGAGCAGTTCTTC
NA	TRBD2	TRBV28	TRBJ2-7	CASSSTLAGERGYEQYF	TGTGCCAGCAGTTCCACCCTAGCGGGAGAACGAGGCTACGAGCAGTACTTC
NA	TRBD1	TRBV4-2	TRBJ1-1	CASSQVDRGQLGTEAFF	TGTGCCAGCAGCCAAGTCGACAGGGGGCAGTTGGGCACTGAAGCTTTCTTT
NA	NA	TRBV19	TRBJ2-2	CASSPRWGALAGELFF	TGTGCCAGTAGTCCCCGATGGGGGGCGCTGGCCGGGGAGCTGTTTTTT
NA	NA	TRBV4-1	TRBJ2-2	CASSQEPGTFKGSTGELFF	TGCGCCAGCAGCCAAGAACCCGGGACTTTCAAGGGAAGCACCGGGGAGCTGTTTTTT
NA	NA	TRBV7-2	TRBJ2-1	CASSFGVGEQFF	TGTGCCAGCAGCTTTGGGGTGGGTGAGCAGTTCTTC
NA	TRBD2	TRBV7-8	TRBJ2-3	CASSFLAGGIDTQYF	TGTGCCAGCAGCTTCCTAGCGGGAGGAATAGATACGCAGTATTTT
NA	NA	TRBV9	TRBJ2-2	CASSAWGQGFPGELFF	TGTGCCAGCAGCGCCTGGGGGCAGGGCTTCCCCGGGGAGCTGTTTTTT
once	NA	TRBV7-2	TRBJ1-5	CASSDLRDGAPQHF	TGTGCCAGCAGCGACCTCAGGGATGGGGCGCCCCAGCATTTT
NA	NA	TRBV2	TRBJ1-1	CASISVMNTEAFF	TGTGCCAGCATTTCGGTGATGAACACTGAAGCTTTCTTT
NA	NA	TRBV2	TRBJ1-2	CASSEGVQITNYGYTF	TGTGCCAGCAGTGAAGGGGTTCAGATAACCAACTATGGCTACACCTTC
NA	NA	TRBV5-1	TRBJ2-7	CASSFYPGTSYEQYF	TGCGCCAGCAGCTTTTACCCCGGGACATCCTACGAGCAGTACTTC
NA	NA	TRBV6-5	TRBJ2-5	CASSLKETQYF	TGTGCCAGCAGTTTAAAGGAGACCCAGTACTTC
NA	TRBD2	TRBV5-1	TRBJ2-3	CASSRGGGPGDTQYF	TGCGCCAGCAGCAGGGGCGGGGGACCCGGGGATACGCAGTATTTT
NA	TRBD1	TRBV29-1	TRBJ1-2	CSVERGPNYGYTF	TGCAGCGTTGAAAGGGGGCCTAACTATGGCTACACCTTC
few	TRBD2	TRBV6-4	TRBJ2-3	CASSARLAGGRDIIGDTQYF	TGTGCCAGCAGTGCCCGACTAGCGGGGGGGCGGGATATAATCGGTGATACGCAGTATTTT
NA	TRBD1	TRBV30	TRBJ2-7	CALTPRTGQTCEQYF	TGTGCCTTAACACCTCGGACAGGGCAAACCTGCGAGCAGTACTTC
NA	NA	TRBV4-1	TRBJ1-1	CASSQGLGQGFTEAFF	TGCGCCAGCAGCCAAGGTCTAGGGCAGGGGTTTACTGAAGCTTTCTTT
NA	NA	TRBV10-3	TRBJ1-2	CAISGGGYGYTF	TGTGCCATCAGTGGGGGAGGCTATGGCTACACCTTC
NA	NA	TRBV4-1	TRBJ2-7	CASSQVLDGSYEQYF	TGCGCCAGCAGCCAAGTCCTCGACGGTTCCTACGAGCAGTACTTC
NA	TRBD1	TRBV28	TRBJ2-4	CASSLLGTGQNIQYF	TGTGCCAGCAGTTTATTGGGGACAGGCCAAAACATTCAGTACTTC